This is a list of T cell receptor beta chains from one sample in a study of OX40 agonist ivuxolimab in advanced cancers. The protocol was immunoSEQ multiplex PCR, while the TCRdb copy is restricted to in-frame clones and leaves out a portion. The data show roughly 60,000 clones, around 81% seen once. The sample was CD4+ or CD8+ T cells sorted from blood, taken in a trial of the OX40 agonist ivuxolimab. These receptor sequences come from an adult with an advanced solid tumor such as melanoma, head and neck, liver or kidney cancer. Each CDR3 is given with its conserved first and last residue. A D gene is named only where the DNA matches it firmly. Expanded clones get a size class; other rows say once, few or many, or leave the size out.

V gene	clone size	J gene	D gene	CDR3 DNA	CDR3 protein
TRBV7-9	NA	TRBJ2-7	NA	TGTGCCAGCAGCCACGGGTCCTACGAGCAGTACTTC	CASSHGSYEQYF
TRBV25-1	once	TRBJ1-2	NA	TGTGCCAGCAGTGAATACACAGGGTATGGCTACACCTTC	CASSEYTGYGYTF
TRBV9	NA	TRBJ1-1	NA	TGTGCCAGCAGCGTCGGGATTTCGGAGAACACTGAAGCTTTCTTT	CASSVGISENTEAFF
TRBV11-2	NA	TRBJ2-5	NA	TGTGCCAGCAGCTTACACAGCCAAGAGACCCAGTACTTC	CASSLHSQETQYF
TRBV28	NA	TRBJ2-7	NA	TGTGCCAGCAGTTTTGTGGGAGTCTACGAGCAGTACTTC	CASSFVGVYEQYF
TRBV9	NA	TRBJ2-2	NA	TGTGCCAGCAAAGCCCCGAACACCGGGGAGCTGTTTTTT	CASKAPNTGELFF
TRBV7-9	NA	TRBJ1-4	NA	TGTGCCAGCAGTTCATCGGGGATTAATGGCGAAAAACTGTTTTTT	CASSSSGINGEKLFF
TRBV27	NA	TRBJ2-1	NA	TGTGCCAGCAGTTTCGGGAGCTCCTACAATGAGCAGTTCTTC	CASSFGSSYNEQFF
TRBV11-3	NA	TRBJ2-1	NA	TGTGCCAGCAGCTTAGACCACGGAGGGCTAATGAATGAGCAGTTCTTC	CASSLDHGGLMNEQFF
TRBV20-1	NA	TRBJ2-3	TRBD2	TGCAGTGCGCTAGCGGACGATACGCAGTATTTT	CSALADDTQYF